This entry lists 22 T cell receptor beta chains sequenced from one sample in a study of blood T cell repertoires in COVID-19. This table comes from immunoSEQ multiplex PCR, and its TCRdb copy is limited to in-frame clones, with some not included. The sample contains 90,000 or so clones, 90% of which appear only once. Material for sequencing was peripheral blood. The receptors stem from a woman older than 75 with active or convalescent COVID-19.

In this sample, this clone turned up once. This sequence joins TRBV6-5 and TRBJ1-6; 8 bases line up with TRBD1. V lost 2 bases to trimming and J lost 6 bases; unmatched junction nucleotides: 6. Germline V gene lookup returns CDR1 MNHEY and CDR2 SVGAGI. The length of the CDR3 is 16 residues. The CDR3 here is CASSYLAQGANSPLHF. In nucleotides, the CDR3 is TGTGCCAGCAGTTACCTTGCCCAGGGGGCTAATTCACCCCTCCACTTT.

The chain couples TRBV10-2 to TRBJ2-1, with 9 nucleotides matching TRBD2. The germline CDR1 and CDR2 sequences are WSHSY and SAAADI. The CDR3 is 15 residues long. V dropped 5 bases and J dropped 3; count of bases not matched to a gene: 5. CDR3 nucleotide sequence: TGCGCCAGCAGTAGCACTAGCGGGCGCTACAATGAGCAGTTCTTC. Its protein is CASSSTSGRYNEQFF.

The genes are TRBV9 and TRBJ2-7; a possible D gene is TRBD2 (6 bases). The CDR3 has 16 amino acids. Trimming cost V 0 bases and J 3 bases, with 16 bases left between them. Looked up from germline, CDR1 is SGDLS and CDR2 is YYNGEE. CDR3 loop: CASSVGGAGSIYEQYF. The CDR3 nucleotides read TGTGCCAGCAGCGTAGGCGGTGCGGGGTCGATCTACGAGCAGTACTTC.

The rearrangement uses TRBV10-1 and TRBJ2-1; 7 bases are a match to TRBD2. The CDR3 consists of 13 residues. Unmatched junction bases numbered 3, after V lost 3 bases and J lost 7 bases. The germline V gene encodes CDR1 WNHNN and CDR2 SYGVQD (reference sequence). The CDR3 spells CASSDASGNEQFF. The DNA of the CDR3 is TGCGCCAGCAGTGACGCTAGCGGTAATGAGCAGTTCTTC.

The chain uses TRBV18 and TRBJ2-3; D is unresolved. The CDR3 has 13 residues. V lost 3 bases and J lost 4, with 8 bases in between. Germline CDR1 and CDR2: KGHSH and LQKENI. CDR3 DNA sequence: TGTGCCAGCTCACCCGCGTCCGCAGATACGCAGTATTTT. Its translation is CASSPASADTQYF.

The V gene is TRBV2, the J gene TRBJ2-7, with 8 bases identical to TRBD1. This CDR3 has 15 amino acids. Germline CDR1 and CDR2: SNHLY and FYNNEI. J gave up 0 bases and V 6 bases, and 7 bases lay outside the gene matches. The CDR3 spells CASRRGQASSYEQYF. CDR3 DNA: TGTGCCAGCAGGAGGGGACAGGCAAGCTCCTACGAGCAGTACTTC.

The chain has TRBV11-2 and TRBJ1-3; no firm D call. The CDR3 covers 12 residues. Trimming shortened V by 4 bases and J by 5 bases, and 6 bases separated the two germline ends. Germline loops: CDR1 SGHAT, CDR2 FQNNGV. CDR3 region: CASSSQRNTIYF. The CDR3 DNA sequence: TGTGCCAGCAGCTCACAGAGAAACACCATATATTTT.

V is TRBV5-1 and J is TRBJ2-5, with 8 bases identical to TRBD2. Germline assignment: CDR1 SGHRS and CDR2 YFSETQ. V lost 0 bases and J lost 5; bases outside the gene matches: 9. This CDR3 region has 16 residues. The CDR3 reads CASSLVGSGTIETQYF. CDR3 coding DNA: TGCGCCAGCAGCTTGGTGGGTAGCGGGACAATCGAGACCCAGTACTTC.

This chain uses TRBV4-1 with TRBJ1-6, with D possibly matching TRBD1 (5 bases). The germline V gene has CDR1 MGHRA and CDR2 YSYEKL. Trimming removed 0 bases at V and 0 bases at J, with 12 bases between. This CDR3 has 18 residues. The CDR3 loop is CASSQDRGKSSYNSPLHF. The CDR3 coding sequence is TGCGCCAGCAGCCAAGATCGGGGGAAGAGCTCCTATAATTCACCCCTCCACTTT.

This clone was seen only once. The chain employs TRBV7-9 and TRBJ1-3; TRBD1 agrees at 7 bases. V lost 5 bases to trimming and J lost 2 bases; unmatched junction nucleotides: 6. Looked up from germline, CDR1 is SEHNR and CDR2 is FQNEAQ (reference sequence). The CDR3 runs to 15 residues. For the CDR3, the DNA is TGTGCCAGCAGCCGATCTACAGGGGCTGGAAACACCATATATTTT. This sequence encodes CASSRSTGAGNTIYF. Combining the CDR3 with reference TRBV7-9 and TRBJ1-3 gives the whole variable domain DTGVSQNPRHKITKRGQNVTFRCDPISEHNRLYWYRQTLGQGPEFLTYFQNEAQLEKSRLLSDRFSAERPKGSFSTLEIQRTEQGDSAMYLCASSRSTGAGNTIYFGEGSWLTVV.

The chain links TRBV28 to TRBJ1-4; D gene uncertain. The V gene lost 3 bases and the J gene lost 7 bases, with 15 bases spanning the gap. This CDR3 has 15 amino acids. Germline values: CDR1 MDHEN, CDR2 SYDVKM. As DNA, the CDR3 is TGTGCCAGCAGTTTCTTAACCGGCGGGTCTGAAAAACTGTTTTTT. It translates to CASSFLTGGSEKLFF.

The chain recombines TRBV28 with TRBJ1-1, with D possibly TRBD1 on 5 matching bases. CDR3 length: 14 amino acids. The ends were cut back, 2 bases at V and 3 bases at J, with 10 bases in the middle. CDR1 is MDHEN, CDR2 SYDVKM, per germline. The CDR3 sequence: CASSLIAGYTEAFF. CDR3 DNA sequence: TGTGCCAGCAGTTTAATCGCAGGGTACACTGAAGCTTTCTTT. Variable domain in full (rest from reference TRBV28 and TRBJ1-1): DVKVTQSSRYLVKRTGEKVFLECVQDMDHENMFWYRQDPGLGLRLIYFSYDVKMKEKGDIPEGYSVSREKKERFSLILESASTNQTSMYLCASSLIAGYTEAFFGQGTRLTVV.

This chain connects TRBV19 to TRBJ2-7; 7 bases agree with TRBD1. The CDR3 has 14 amino acids. V trimming: 6 bases; J trimming: 2 bases; junction bases outside the gene matches: 7. Germline lookup yields CDR1 LNHDA and CDR2 SQIVND (reference sequence). The CDR3 protein is CASSGTAIPYEQYF. CDR3 bases: TGTGCCAGTAGCGGGACAGCAATCCCCTACGAGCAGTACTTC.

The chain links TRBV10-3 to TRBJ2-1, with D possibly being TRBD1 (5 bases). Germline V gene data show CDR1 as ENHRY and CDR2 as SYGVKD. V was cut by 3 bases and J by 5 bases, with 8 bases left in between. The CDR3 is made up of 13 amino acids. CDR3 bases: TGTGCCATCAGTGACAGGGTGGACAATGAGCAGTTCTTC. Encoded protein: CAISDRVDNEQFF.

A single count supports this clone. This chain links TRBV29-1 with TRBJ2-3; D is uncertain. The CDR3 contains 13 residues. Germline values: CDR1 SQVTM, CDR2 ANQGSEA. V lost 8 bases to trimming and J lost 0 bases, with 12 bases between them. CDR3 sequence (DNA): TGCAGCTCCGACGGCGGTAGCACAGATACGCAGTATTTT. This gives the protein CSSDGGSTDTQYF.

This chain connects TRBV27 to TRBJ2-1; 9 bases fit TRBD2. J lost 7 bases, V lost 2 bases, and 12 bases had no gene match. The CDR3 has 17 amino acids. The germline gives CDR1 MNHEY, CDR2 SMNVEV (reference sequence). In DNA, the CDR3 is TGTGCCAGCAGTTTAGGGGAACAGGGCCTAGCGGGGAATGAGCAGTTCTTC. Translation gives CASSLGEQGLAGNEQFF.

This chain connects TRBV9 to TRBJ1-1; no clear D gene. The V end was cut by 0 bases, the J end by 6 bases, with 9 bases between. CDR3 length: 13 residues. CDR1 and CDR2 (germline): SGDLS, YYNGEE. CDR3 protein: CASSVGGQAEAFF. The CDR3 DNA is TGTGCCAGCAGCGTAGGTGGGCAGGCTGAAGCTTTCTTT.

The rearrangement joins TRBV2 to TRBJ1-5, with 10 bases identical to TRBD1. The ends lost 4 bases at V and 6 bases at J; junction bases unmatched: 3. This CDR3 is 14 amino acids long. Germline loops: CDR1 SNHLY, CDR2 FYNNEI. Here the CDR3 DNA reads TGTGCCAGCAGTGGGACAGGGGGAAGTCAGCCCCAGCATTTT. Protein sequence: CASSGTGGSQPQHF.

The rearrangement links TRBV28 to TRBJ1-2, with D unclear. Germline V gives CDR1 MDHEN, CDR2 SYDVKM. V dropped 5 bases and J dropped 6 bases, with 10 bases sitting between them. The CDR3 is 12 residues long. For the CDR3, the DNA is TGTGCCAGCAGTCCCCCCGGGGATGGCTACACCTTC. Translated, it gives CASSPPGDGYTF.

The rearrangement links TRBV18 to TRBJ2-2; D remains unclear. The CDR3 covers 15 residues. Germline values: CDR1 KGHSH, CDR2 LQKENI. Trimming stripped 0 bases from V and 0 bases from J, with 5 bases between. The CDR3 nucleotides are TGTGCCAGCTCACCACCGGCTCCGAACACCGGGGAGCTGTTTTTT. Translation gives CASSPPAPNTGELFF.

The rearrangement links TRBV10-2 to TRBJ1-4, with no clear D. V lost 8 bases and J lost 0, with 16 bases in between. CDR3 length: 16 amino acids. Looked up from germline, CDR1 is WSHSY and CDR2 is SAAADI. CDR3 sequence reads: CASSDRVRATNEKLFF. Written as DNA, the CDR3 is TGCGCCAGCTCTGACCGGGTTCGGGCAACTAATGAAAAACTGTTTTTT.

This chain links TRBV19 with TRBJ2-1, with 15 bases fitting TRBD2. Germline values: CDR1 LNHDA, CDR2 SQIVND (reference sequence). Germline trimming cut 10 bases from V and 9 bases from J; bases unmatched to any gene: 13. The CDR3 totals 16 residues. CDR3 residues: CATSPRTSGRVGEQFF. In nucleotides, the CDR3 is TGTGCCACTTCCCCCCGGACTAGCGGGAGGGTGGGTGAGCAGTTCTTC. Variable domain in full (rest from reference TRBV19 and TRBJ2-1): DGGITQSPKYLFRKEGQNVTLSCEQNLNHDAMYWYRQDPGQGLRLIYYSQIVNDFQKGDIAEGYSVSREKKESFPLTVTSAQKNPTAFYLCATSPRTSGRVGEQFFGPGTRLTVL.